The TCR beta chain described here comes from a study of CD4 T cells in relation to SARS-CoV-2 and coronaviruses. Before the COVID-19 pandemic, during about 2011-2019, CD4+ T cells were taken from unexposed donors. The cells were cultured for approximately 10 days before CD4+ T cells were isolated. TCRdb keeps only in-frame clones here, not all; method: immunoSEQ multiplex PCR. Seen here are 28,000 or so clones, 70% to 80% observed once, and the top ten hold roughly 20%. As concerns this clone: Its antigen is currently unknown.

This CDR3 is 14 amino acids long. V shed 0 bases and J shed 2 bases, with 6 bases lying between them. Germline V gene data show CDR1 as SGHDT and CDR2 as YYEEEE. The specimen sequenced was CD4+ T cells from PBMCs, cultured in vitro. This receptor was obtained from a human donor in good health. This sequence joins TRBV5-6 and TRBJ1-3; maybe TRBD1 (5 bases). CDR3 sequence: CASSLATAGNTIYF. CDR3 nucleotide sequence: TGTGCCAGCAGCTTGGCGACAGCTGGAAACACCATATATTTT.